What follows describes a single T cell receptor (beta chain). Antigen specificity is unknown. The data originate from a study of cytotoxic CD8 clonotypes in ibrutinib-treated CLL. Study background: Treatment had run for a median around eleven months, range 6 to 36, when response samples were taken. Study outcomes and limitations: Under treatment, the uncommon public clonotypes either contracted or remained stable. Baseline levels of clonality went above those of age-matched healthy donors and moved with circulating CD8+ T-cell counts.

The CDR3 spans 14 residues. Trimming removed 5 bases from V and 3 bases from J, with 17 bases in between. Germline V CDR1 and CDR2: SQVTM, ANQGSEA. Profiled with immunoSEQ multiplex PCR; TCRdb holds only in-frame clones, not every one. The table has around 50,000 clones, 45% to 70% seen once; the top ten hold roughly 22%. This TCR came from a human donor with chronic lymphocytic leukemia. This chain connects TRBV29-1 to TRBJ2-7, with D perhaps TRBD2 (6 bases). This sample comprised PBMCs, obtained after 24 months of ibrutinib treatment. The CDR3 loop reads CSVLKDYPFYEQYF. CDR3 bases: TGCAGCGTTCTCAAGGACTACCCCTTCTACGAGCAGTACTTC.